The 5 T cell receptor beta chains reported below all come from one sample, sequenced in a study of CD8+ T cells in alopecia areata. Described treatment: oral pan-JAK inhibitor, 5-10 mg twice daily. Extracted RNA was reverse transcribed into cDNA, the sequencing template. The method was immunoSEQ multiplex PCR; TCRdb's version includes in-frame clones alone and lacks a portion of them. The repertoire consists of over 150,000 clones, with roughly 64% occurring once and the leading ten covering roughly 12%. The sample here was CD8+ T cells sorted from blood, taken at week 24, from a patient treated with tofacitinib. The source is a human donor with alopecia areata.

The chain employs TRBV9 and TRBJ1-5; the D gene is possibly TRBD1 (5 bases). The germline V gene encodes CDR1 SGDLS and CDR2 YYNGEE. V lost 3 bases, J lost 0 bases, and 7 bases lay in between. This CDR3 has 14 amino acids. The CDR3 loop is CASSGQNSNQPQHF. The CDR3 region has the DNA TGTGCCAGCAGCGGACAGAATAGCAATCAGCCCCAGCATTTT.

The chain combines TRBV6-1 with TRBJ1-6; D is possibly TRBD1 (6 bases). CDR1 and CDR2 from the germline V gene are MNHNS and SASEGT. Trimming cost V 4 bases and J 7 bases, with 14 bases left between them. CDR3 size: 15 residues. The CDR3 is CASSGLYTGNSPLHF. Written as DNA, the CDR3 is TGTGCCAGCAGTGGGCTTTATACAGGGAATTCACCCCTCCACTTT.

Note on this clone: A read error may produce the germline difference seen at one junction end. V and J are TRBV11-2 and TRBJ2-7; D is uncertain. The CDR3 runs to 13 residues. Germline CDR1 reads SGHAT; CDR2 reads FQNNGV. This CDR3 reads CASSLTPPNEQYF. In DNA form, the CDR3 reads TGTGCTAGCAGCTTGACCCCACCCAACGAGCAGTACTTC.

The chain links TRBV19 to TRBJ2-1; 10 bases fit TRBD2. The CDR3 consists of 15 residues. Trimming took 6 bases from V and 1 from J; bases not matched to a gene: 3. CDR1 is LNHDA, CDR2 SQIVND, per germline (reference sequence). As DNA, the CDR3 is TGTGCCAGTAGCCCGGGACTAGCGTCCTACAATGAGCAGTTCTTC. It encodes CASSPGLASYNEQFF.

As concerns this clone: At the DNA level, this CDR3 is encoded by other sequences in the same sample as well. The chain links TRBV9 to TRBJ2-7, with a weak D call TRBD2 (6 bases). The CDR3 sequence is 14 residues long. Trimming took 3 bases from V and 4 from J, leaving 14 bases between them. Germline V gene data show CDR1 as SGDLS and CDR2 as YYNGEE. CDR3 in amino acids: CASSAGPGGYEQYF. The CDR3 DNA follows: TGTGCCAGCAGCGCCGGACCAGGAGGGTACGAGCAGTACTTC.